Sequencing of this T cell receptor beta chain was carried out in a study of T cells in Graves' hyperthyroidism and ophthalmopathy. Ophthalmopathy patients had moderate-to-severe active disease, CAS ≥3, NOSPECS ≥4, and disease duration under 3 months. Fresh 10 ml peripheral blood yielded PBMCs. Trimming shortened V by 8 bases and J by 5 bases, and 21 bases separated the two germline ends. The CDR3 spans 15 residues. CDR1 MNHNS and CDR2 SASEGT come from the germline V gene. The investigators amplified TCR beta CDR3 regions from RNA transcripts. The primer set for the first-round RT-PCR of the TCR CDR3 was HTBI. MiXCR was run by TCRdb on the multiplex PCR reads, yielding one entry per CDR3 protein. The sample lists under 250,000 distinct CDR3 sequences; approximately 25% were seen once.

Input material: blood. This sequence joins TRBV6-1 and TRBJ1-2; D remains unclear. This TCR was sampled from a middle-aged woman with Graves' ophthalmopathy. CDR3: CASGPHNSVGYGYTF. The CDR3 DNA sequence: TGTGCCAGCGGGCCACACAACTCGGTGGGGTATGGCTACACCTTC.